The clone carrying this T cell receptor (beta chain) has only a few counts. The antigen is not known. The authors produced TCR alpha and TCR beta cDNA libraries with sample barcodes and UMIs by 5'RACE using constant-segment primers. TCRdb re-analysed the 5' RACE reads in MiXCR, keeping a single row per CDR3 protein. Counted here are 500,000 to 550,000 distinct CDR3 sequences, about a fifth occurring once; the ten biggest clones make up around 12%. The CDR3 runs 15 residues. The ends were cut back, 7 bases at V and 4 bases at J, with 17 bases in the middle. Germline assignment: CDR1 MNHNY and CDR2 SVGAGI (reference sequence). The source of the sample is a study of T-cell memory formation after mild COVID-19. Findings and limits, study-wide: Among clones contracting day 15 to 85, CD4/CD8 was balanced, whereas later expanders leaned CD4+.

The J gene is TRBJ1-5, the V gene TRBV6-6, with D possibly matching TRBD1 (6 bases). The sequence was collected from an adult woman who had mild COVID-19 (a few samples of this study predate the infection). Cell type and time point are not known. Sequencing input: PBMCs or a T cell subset sorted from them (not recorded which). The CDR3 loop reads CASTYGQGLNQPQHF. Written as DNA, the CDR3 is TGTGCCAGCACCTACGGCCAGGGGCTGAATCAGCCCCAGCATTTT.